The T cell receptor beta chain described here comes from a study of T cells in localized non-small cell lung cancer. The CDR3 has 16 amino acids. Per germline, CDR1 SGDLS and CDR2 YYNGEE. The V gene end was trimmed by 7 bases and the J gene end by 3 bases; junction bases not matched to a gene: 14. Study outcomes and limitations: Maximal T cell clonality occurred in uninvolved adjacent lung, with tumor ranking below it. Longer overall survival was seen with higher T cell density measured in blood. Heterogeneity within the tumor remains possible, as just one region underwent sequencing. When the top 100 tumor clones were examined, a median about 60 of them also appeared in the adjacent lung, which was paired and uninvolved.

Here immunoSEQ multiplex PCR was the method, and the copy in TCRdb shows in-frame clones only, minus some. The sample records around 34,000 clones, roughly 93% being singletons. For this clone: Its specificity is unknown.

The material sequenced was peripheral blood, taken before any cancer treatment. The sequence was obtained from a female donor older than 55 with stage I lung adenocarcinoma. This chain connects TRBV9 to TRBJ2-7; 9 bases are shared with TRBD2. The CDR3 protein is CASGGPPGLADYEQYF. DNA for the CDR3: TGTGCCAGCGGGGGACCTCCGGGACTAGCCGACTACGAGCAGTACTTC.